The 15 T cell receptor beta chains listed next were all sequenced from one sample in a study of cytomegalovirus exposure and HLA in healthy donors. The study ran its PCR with 60 Vbeta and 13 Jbeta primers. TCRdb's table, derived via immunoSEQ multiplex PCR, lists solely in-frame clones and lacks some. The data show about 160,000 clones, approximately 70% seen once. The sequenced sample consisted of PBMCs. These receptors were obtained from a man aged 35 to 55 in good health and CMV-seropositive.

This clone has only a few counts. The gene calls are TRBV25-1 and TRBJ2-5, with D possibly matching TRBD1 (5 bases). V shed 0 bases and J shed 5 bases, with 13 bases lying between them. In germline, CDR1 is MGHDK, CDR2 SYGVNS. This CDR3 has 15 amino acids. The CDR3 region is CASSEYLQAYETQYF. CDR3 coding DNA: TGTGCCAGCAGTGAATATTTACAGGCCTATGAGACCCAGTACTTC.

The sample holds one count of this clone. The V and J genes are TRBV6-1 and TRBJ1-2; maybe TRBD1 (6 bases). Germline assignment: CDR1 MNHNS and CDR2 SASEGT. Trimming stripped 10 bases from V and 2 bases from J, with 14 bases between. The CDR3 contains 13 residues. The CDR3 sequence: CATTGTLNYGYTF. The CDR3 nucleotides are TGTGCCACCACCGGGACACTCAACTATGGCTACACCTTC.

This chain links TRBV5-1 with TRBJ2-5; D is unresolved. Trimming cost V 2 bases and J 2 bases, with 7 bases left between them. Germline assignment: CDR1 SGHRS and CDR2 YFSETQ. The CDR3 loop spans 13 amino acids. In nucleotides, the CDR3 is TGCGCCAGCAGCTTTTGGCAGCAAGAGACCCAGTACTTC. Amino acid sequence: CASSFWQQETQYF.

V and J are TRBV2 and TRBJ1-3; no definite D call. This CDR3 has 16 residues. The germline V gene encodes CDR1 SNHLY and CDR2 FYNNEI. Trimming cost V 2 bases and J 3 bases, with 14 bases left between them. The CDR3 loop reads CASSESNRLSGNTIYF. The CDR3 bases are TGTGCCAGCAGTGAAAGTAACAGACTAAGTGGAAACACCATATATTTT.

The V and J genes are TRBV4-1 and TRBJ1-5; tentative D call: TRBD1 (5 bases). The CDR3 loop spans 15 amino acids. The V end lost 8 bases, the J end lost 6 bases, and 20 bases lay between the germline ends. Germline V gene lookup returns CDR1 MGHRA and CDR2 YSYEKL. CDR3 in amino acids: CASANLWGVGQPQHF. Written as DNA, the CDR3 is TGCGCCAGCGCTAATTTGTGGGGGGTCGGTCAGCCCCAGCATTTT.

This clone has only a few counts. Other DNA sequences of this sample code for an identical CDR3. This rearrangement joins TRBV27 to TRBJ2-4; 7 nucleotides match TRBD2. This CDR3 contains 14 residues. The germline CDR1 and CDR2 sequences are MNHEY and SMNVEV (reference sequence). With V trimmed by 3 bases and J by 1 base, 0 bases remained unmatched. The CDR3 DNA reads TGTGCCAGCAGTTTCGGGGGGGCCAAAAACATTCAGTACTTC. Its protein product is CASSFGGAKNIQYF.

This chain joins TRBV19 and TRBJ2-1; TRBD2 might be the D (6 bases). The germline V gene has CDR1 LNHDA and CDR2 SQIVND (reference sequence). Trimming pared 5 bases from V and 9 bases from J, leaving 14 bases between. The CDR3 extends over 13 amino acids. The CDR3 loop is CASSPRRVGEQFF. Here the CDR3 DNA reads TGTGCCAGTAGTCCCCGGAGGGTGGGTGAGCAGTTCTTC.

The V gene is TRBV5-4, the J gene TRBJ2-7; D is unclear. The CDR3 loop spans 15 amino acids. The V and J ends lost 4 bases and 3 bases respectively, with 17 bases between them. Per germline, CDR1 SGHNT and CDR2 YYREEE (reference sequence). The CDR3 protein is CASSAFSRSGYEQYF. CDR3 bases: TGTGCCAGCAGCGCCTTCTCTAGGTCGGGCTACGAGCAGTACTTC. Full variable domain (missing parts from reference TRBV5-4 and TRBJ2-7): ETGVTQSPTHLIKTRGQQVTLRCSSQSGHNTVSWYQQALGQGPQFIFQYYREEENGRGNFPPRFSGLQFPNYSSELNVNALELDDSALYLCASSAFSRSGYEQYFGPGTRLTVT.

This clone appeared a few times. The chain's CDR3 is CASSLWSDDSGNTIYF. The CDR3 DNA reads as TGTGCCAGCAGCTTATGGTCAGATGATTCTGGAAACACCATATATTTT. The chain links TRBV7-3 to TRBJ1-3; unclear D gene. V was pared by 2 bases and J by 1 base, with 12 bases between. Germline CDR1 reads SGHTA; CDR2 reads FQGTGA. This CDR3 comprises 16 residues.

V is TRBV30 and J is TRBJ2-2, with TRBD2 matching over 7 bases. The CDR3 loop spans 13 amino acids. The V gene end was trimmed by 3 bases and the J gene end by 7 bases; junction bases not matched to a gene: 5. From germline, CDR1 is GTSNPN and CDR2 SVGIG (reference sequence). The CDR3 spells CAWRDSGYGELFF. The CDR3 DNA reads TGTGCCTGGAGGGATAGCGGGTACGGGGAGCTGTTTTTT.

V is TRBV7-9 and J is TRBJ2-1; possible D gene TRBD2, 5 bases. V was shortened by 1 base and J by 7 bases, with 11 bases between the two germline ends. The CDR3 loop spans 14 amino acids. CDR1 and CDR2 from the germline V gene are SEHNR and FQNEAQ (reference sequence). For the CDR3, the DNA is TGTGCCAGCAGCTTAGGCCGGGCGGGTAATGAGCAGTTCTTC. It yields the protein CASSLGRAGNEQFF.

The chain joins TRBV19 to TRBJ1-3; 8 nucleotides match TRBD1. The CDR3 is made up of 16 amino acids. V lost 4 bases to trimming and J lost 3 bases; unmatched junction nucleotides: 8. CDR1 LNHDA and CDR2 SQIVND come from the germline V gene (reference sequence). The CDR3 here is CASSTSDRGDGNTIYF. Written as DNA, the CDR3 is TGTGCCAGTAGTACCTCCGACAGGGGAGATGGAAACACCATATATTTT. Based on the CDR3 plus reference TRBV19 and TRBJ1-3, the full variable domain is DGGITQSPKYLFRKEGQNVTLSCEQNLNHDAMYWYRQDPGQGLRLIYYSQIVNDFQKGDIAEGYSVSREKKESFPLTVTSAQKNPTAFYLCASSTSDRGDGNTIYFGEGSWLTVV.

V is TRBV7-9 and J is TRBJ2-7, with 8 nucleotides matching TRBD1. This CDR3 has 17 residues. CDR1 is SEHNR, CDR2 FQNEAQ, per germline (reference sequence). Germline trimming cut 1 base from V and 0 bases from J; bases unmatched to any gene: 8. The CDR3 protein is CASSLVGQGLASYEQYF. As DNA, the CDR3 is TGTGCCAGCAGCTTAGTAGGACAGGGTTTGGCCTCCTACGAGCAGTACTTC.

The chain joins TRBV7-6 to TRBJ2-2; perhaps TRBD1 as D (5 bases). CDR3 length equals 16 residues. The germline V gene has CDR1 SGHVS and CDR2 FNYEAQ. The V gene lost 5 bases and the J gene lost 0 bases, with 13 bases spanning the gap. CDR3 protein: CASSPGHKPNTGELFF. CDR3 coding DNA: TGTGCCAGCAGCCCCGGACATAAACCGAACACCGGGGAGCTGTTTTTT. Full variable domain (remainder filled in from reference TRBV7-6 and TRBJ2-2): GAGVSQSPRYKVTKRGQDVALRCDPISGHVSLYWYRQALGQGPEFLTYFNYEAQQDKSGLPNDRFSAERPEGSISTLTIQRTEQRDSAMYRCASSPGHKPNTGELFFGEGSRLTVL.

The table lists this clone with a count of one. This sequence joins TRBV10-3 and TRBJ2-7; D perhaps matches TRBD1 (7 bases). The CDR3 is 16 amino acids. Germline-derived CDR1 and CDR2 are ENHRY and SYGVKD. V lost 11 bases to trimming and J lost 2 bases, with 25 bases between them. In DNA form, the CDR3 reads TGTGCCTCTCAGGAGGGACAGACAGCCTACCCCTACGAGCAGTACTTC. It encodes CASQEGQTAYPYEQYF.